Shown below are 15 T cell receptor beta chains from a single sample sequenced in a study of PD-1 blockade in classical Hodgkin lymphoma. The time point is: cycle 4 day 1 (C4D1), after six to seven weeks of nivolumab. Following autologous stem cell transplantation, relapse occurred in every patient, and exposure to brentuximab vedotin varied. Sequencing was performed with immunoSEQ multiplex PCR; in TCRdb, only in-frame clones are kept and a portion is missing. The sample records some 48,000 clones, over 70% being singletons. Sequencing used peripheral blood mononuclear cells (PBMCs), obtained before the fourth cycle of nivolumab. These receptor sequences come from a human donor with classical Hodgkin lymphoma.

The chain employs TRBV12-5 and TRBJ1-6; no reliable D call. This CDR3 has 17 residues. The V end lost 4 bases, the J end lost 0 bases, and 13 bases lay between the germline ends. CDR1 is LGHNT, CDR2 FRNRAP, per germline. The CDR3 spells CASGSLRGGSYNSPLHF. CDR3 nucleotide sequence: TGTGCTAGTGGTTCCCTCCGAGGAGGCTCCTATAATTCACCCCTCCACTTT.

The gene calls are TRBV19 and TRBJ1-2; D may be TRBD1 (5 bases). V lost 0 bases and J 5 bases, leaving 19 bases between the germline ends. Germline CDR1 LNHDA, CDR2 SQIVND (reference sequence). The CDR3 contains 17 residues. CDR3 in amino acids: CASSIDAQGKSIYGYTF. CDR3 in DNA: TGTGCCAGTAGTATAGATGCGCAGGGAAAGTCGATTTATGGCTACACCTTC. The variable domain in full, with the rest retrieved from reference TRBV19 and TRBJ1-2, is DGGITQSPKYLFRKEGQNVTLSCEQNLNHDAMYWYRQDPGQGLRLIYYSQIVNDFQKGDIAEGYSVSREKKESFPLTVTSAQKNPTAFYLCASSIDAQGKSIYGYTFGSGTRLTVV.

DNA of the CDR3: TGTGCCAGCAGCTTAATGCAGGGGAGCACAGATACGCAGTATTTT. This translates into CASSLMQGSTDTQYF. This chain joins TRBV7-2 and TRBJ2-3; TRBD1 is a possible D gene (6 bases). V lost 2 bases and J lost 0, with 9 bases in between. The CDR3 runs to 15 residues. Germline CDR1 and CDR2: SGHTA and FQGNSA.

The chain combines TRBV27 with TRBJ2-3; 7 nucleotides agree with TRBD1. This CDR3 contains 14 residues. Germline assignment: CDR1 MNHEY and CDR2 SMNVEV (reference sequence). The junction had 4 bases not matched to a gene; V was cut back by 5 bases and J by 2 bases. The CDR3 bases are TGTGCCAGCAGTCCCAGGGGGTCCACAGATACGCAGTATTTT. It translates to CASSPRGSTDTQYF.

For this clone: Other DNA variants within this sample encode the same CDR3. This chain uses TRBV19 with TRBJ2-1; no clear D gene. Trimming cost V 2 bases and J 2 bases, with 4 bases left between them. The CDR3 has 13 residues. Germline CDR1 and CDR2: LNHDA and SQIVND (reference sequence). The CDR3 loop is CASSIRPYNEQFF. DNA for the CDR3: TGTGCCAGTAGTATACGTCCCTACAATGAGCAGTTCTTC.

The chain combines TRBV6-1 with TRBJ1-5; TRBD1 aligns across 7 bases. V was pared by 3 bases and J by 6 bases, with 8 bases of the junction left unmatched. There are 15 residues in the CDR3. Germline V gene data show CDR1 as MNHNS and CDR2 as SASEGT. CDR3 loop: CASSELTGVSQPQHF. CDR3 coding DNA: TGTGCCAGCAGTGAGTTAACAGGGGTCAGTCAGCCCCAGCATTTT.

A few counts support this clone. J is TRBJ1-5 and V is TRBV4-2, with TRBD1 identical over 9 bases. Germline V gene data show CDR1 as LGHNA and CDR2 as YNFKEQ. CDR3 size: 15 residues. J was trimmed by 3 bases and V by 2 bases; bases with no gene match: 2. DNA for the CDR3: TGTGCCAGCAGCCAACGGACAGGGGACAATCAGCCCCAGCATTTT. Its translation: CASSQRTGDNQPQHF.

The chain combines TRBV7-3 with TRBJ1-2, with D possibly TRBD1 on 5 matching bases. Germline CDR1 is SGHTA and CDR2 is FQGTGA. V was cut by 0 bases and J by 8 bases, with 10 bases left in between. The CDR3 has 13 residues. This CDR3 reads CASSLTGAGGYTF. The CDR3, as DNA: TGTGCCAGCAGCTTAACAGGGGCGGGAGGCTACACCTTC.

This chain connects TRBV2 to TRBJ2-2, with D perhaps TRBD1 or TRBD2 (5 bases each). The CDR3 is 17 residues long. The V and J ends lost 2 bases and 0 bases respectively, with 13 bases between them. Germline loops: CDR1 SNHLY, CDR2 FYNNEI. DNA for the CDR3: TGTGCCAGCAGTGAACGAAAATCGGGGCCGAACACCGGGGAGCTGTTTTTT. The encoded protein is CASSERKSGPNTGELFF. Variable domain in full (rest from reference TRBV2 and TRBJ2-2): EPEVTQTPSHQVTQMGQEVILRCVPISNHLYFYWYRQILGQKVEFLVSFYNNEISEKSEIFDDQFSVERPDGSNFTLKIRSTKLEDSAMYFCASSERKSGPNTGELFFGEGSRLTVL.

DNA of the CDR3: TGTGCCAGCAGTTACGGGACAGCGGACCAGCCCCAGCATTTT. Translating gives CASSYGTADQPQHF. The V gene is TRBV6-6, the J gene TRBJ1-5; 7 bases fit TRBD1. CDR1 and CDR2 from the germline V gene are MNHNY and SVGAGI (reference sequence). The ends lost 2 bases at V and 7 bases at J; junction bases unmatched: 5. The CDR3 consists of 14 residues.

This clone was observed a few times. The rearrangement joins TRBV5-6 to TRBJ2-1; 12 positions agree with TRBD1. Trimming removed 4 bases from V and 8 bases from J; junction bases left unmatched: 4. This CDR3 has 14 amino acids. Germline assignment: CDR1 SGHDT and CDR2 YYEEEE. The DNA for the CDR3 is TGTGCCAGCAGCGGGGACAGGGGGCTGTATGAGCAGTTCTTC. Its translation is CASSGDRGLYEQFF. Variable domain in full (rest from reference TRBV5-6 and TRBJ2-1): DAGVTQSPTHLIKTRGQQVTLRCSPKSGHDTVSWYQQALGQGPQFIFQYYEEEERQRGNFPDRFSGHQFPNYSSELNVNALLLGDSALYLCASSGDRGLYEQFFGPGTRLTVL.

This rearrangement joins TRBV2 to TRBJ2-5, with 8 bases aligning to TRBD1. The CDR3 totals 12 residues. Germline V gives CDR1 SNHLY, CDR2 FYNNEI. The V gene end was trimmed by 6 bases and the J gene end by 5 bases; junction bases not matched to a gene: 2. Here the CDR3 reads CASSRDRETQYF. As DNA, the CDR3 is TGTGCCAGCAGCCGGGACAGGGAGACCCAGTACTTC. The variable domain in full, completed from reference TRBV2 and TRBJ2-5, reads EPEVTQTPSHQVTQMGQEVILRCVPISNHLYFYWYRQILGQKVEFLVSFYNNEISEKSEIFDDQFSVERPDGSNFTLKIRSTKLEDSAMYFCASSRDRETQYFGPGTRLLVL.

This chain connects TRBV28 to TRBJ1-2; 9 bases line up with TRBD1. This CDR3 region has 12 residues. Trimming cost V 4 bases and J 8 bases; bases outside gene matches: 2. Germline V CDR1 and CDR2: MDHEN, SYDVKM. The CDR3 region is CASSWTGDGYTF. The CDR3 nucleotides read TGTGCCAGCAGTTGGACAGGGGACGGCTACACCTTC.

The chain links TRBV5-5 to TRBJ1-4; 9 nucleotides match TRBD1. The CDR3 length is 14 residues. CDR1 SGHKS and CDR2 YYEKEE come from the germline V gene (reference sequence). J was trimmed by 8 bases and V by 4 bases; bases with no gene match: 6. CDR3 in amino acids: CASSRSGQGEKLFF. CDR3 bases: TGTGCCAGCAGCCGCTCAGGACAGGGGGAAAAACTGTTTTTT.

This clone showed up just once. This chain uses TRBV4-1 with TRBJ2-3; D gene uncertain. Germline CDR1 MGHRA, CDR2 YSYEKL. V lost 0 bases and J lost 4, with 17 bases in between. This CDR3 comprises 17 residues. The CDR3 nucleotides are TGCGCCAGCAGCCAAGATCAATGGCGTCCAACCCCAGATACGCAGTATTTT. This sequence encodes CASSQDQWRPTPDTQYF.